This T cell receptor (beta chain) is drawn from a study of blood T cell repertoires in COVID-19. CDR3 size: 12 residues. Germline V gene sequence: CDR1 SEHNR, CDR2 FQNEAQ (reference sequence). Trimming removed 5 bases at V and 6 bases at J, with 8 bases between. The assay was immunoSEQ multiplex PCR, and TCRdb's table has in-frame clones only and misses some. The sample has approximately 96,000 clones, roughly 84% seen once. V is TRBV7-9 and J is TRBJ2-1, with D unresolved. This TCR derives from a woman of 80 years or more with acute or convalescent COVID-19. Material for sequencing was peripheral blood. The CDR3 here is CASSPPVNEQFF. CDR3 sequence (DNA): TGTGCCAGCAGCCCCCCCGTCAATGAGCAGTTCTTC. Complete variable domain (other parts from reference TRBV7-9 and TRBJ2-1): DTGVSQNPRHKITKRGQNVTFRCDPISEHNRLYWYRQTLGQGPEFLTYFQNEAQLEKSRLLSDRFSAERPKGSFSTLEIQRTEQGDSAMYLCASSPPVNEQFFGPGTRLTVL.